These 18 T cell receptor beta chains originate from one sample sequenced in a study of shared clonotypes between healthy human individuals. Profiling relied on immunoSEQ multiplex PCR, and the TCRdb table lists in-frame clones only, not all of them. The sample yields about a million clones, roughly 80% seen once. Material for sequencing was memory CD4+ T cells from PBMCs. Subset indicated: CD45RA-negative fraction. Receptors were obtained from a man younger than 35 in good health. Some clones in this sample may be carry-over from other donors' samples.

V and J are TRBV6-1 and TRBJ2-7; D is possibly TRBD1 (6 bases). The CDR3 totals 13 residues. Trimming removed 5 bases from V and 6 bases from J, with 14 bases in between. Germline loops: CDR1 MNHNS, CDR2 SASEGT. The CDR3 spells CASSRARGPEQYF. CDR3 nucleotide sequence: TGTGCCAGCAGTCGGGCCAGGGGCCCCGAGCAGTACTTC.

The chain links TRBV7-2 to TRBJ2-7; the match to TRBD2 covers 11 bases. Germline V gene sequence: CDR1 SGHTA, CDR2 FQGNSA. The CDR3 extends over 15 amino acids. V dropped 5 bases and J dropped 2; count of bases not matched to a gene: 5. The CDR3 spells CASSAGTSGTYEQYF. In DNA, the CDR3 is TGTGCCAGCAGCGCCGGGACTAGCGGTACCTACGAGCAGTACTTC.

The rearrangement joins TRBV7-9 to TRBJ2-5; 9 bases align to TRBD2. This CDR3 is 15 amino acids long. Germline CDR1 and CDR2: SEHNR and FQNEAQ (reference sequence). Unmatched junction bases numbered 8, after V lost 8 bases and J lost 1 base. CDR3 region: CASEGLAVPQETQYF. As DNA, the CDR3 is TGTGCCAGCGAGGGACTAGCTGTGCCCCAAGAGACCCAGTACTTC. The complete variable domain, with remaining parts taken from reference TRBV7-9 and TRBJ2-5, reads DTGVSQNPRHKITKRGQNVTFRCDPISEHNRLYWYRQTLGQGPEFLTYFQNEAQLEKSRLLSDRFSAERPKGSFSTLEIQRTEQGDSAMYLCASEGLAVPQETQYFGPGTRLLVL.

Notes on this clone: This sample also contains other DNA sequences that code for the same CDR3. This chain connects TRBV5-1 to TRBJ2-2; the match to TRBD2 covers 8 bases. The CDR3 covers 15 residues. The trim removed 1 base at V and 3 bases at J, leaving 2 bases unmatched. Germline CDR1 SGHRS, CDR2 YFSETQ. The CDR3, as DNA: TGCGCCAGCAGCTTGACTAGCGGCTACACCGGGGAGCTGTTTTTT. It specifies CASSLTSGYTGELFF.

The rearrangement uses TRBV18 and TRBJ2-4; the match to TRBD2 covers 9 bases. Unmatched junction bases numbered 10, after V lost 0 bases and J lost 7 bases. This CDR3 is 17 amino acids long. Germline assignment: CDR1 KGHSH and CDR2 LQKENI. CDR3 nucleotide sequence: TGTGCCAGCTCACCACCGAATAGAGCTAGCGGGATGAACATTCAGTACTTC. Its translation is CASSPPNRASGMNIQYF. Drawing the rest from reference TRBV18 and TRBJ2-4, the complete variable domain is NAGVMQNPRHLVRRRGQEARLRCSPMKGHSHVYWYRQLPEEGLKFMVYLQKENIIDESGMPKERFSAEFPKEGPSILRIQQVVRGDSAAYFCASSPPNRASGMNIQYFGAGTRLSVL.

The chain has TRBV2 and TRBJ2-1, with a possible D match to TRBD2 (6 bases). The ends were cut back, 0 bases at V and 7 bases at J, with 19 bases in the middle. The CDR3 has 17 residues. Germline lookup yields CDR1 SNHLY and CDR2 FYNNEI. CDR3 DNA sequence: TGTGCCAGCAGTGAAGCGGCACTAGCTCCGGCTGGTAATGAGCAGTTCTTC. Protein sequence: CASSEAALAPAGNEQFF.

V is TRBV19 and J is TRBJ1-5; D call uncertain. Germline V gene data show CDR1 as LNHDA and CDR2 as SQIVND (reference sequence). The CDR3 spans 17 residues. Trimming stripped 5 bases from V and 0 bases from J, with 17 bases between. CDR3 DNA: TGTGCCAGTAGTTTAACCGCCCGACGGAGTAGCAATCAGCCCCAGCATTTT. Its translation: CASSLTARRSSNQPQHF.

In its sample, this clone was seen once. The chain is built from TRBV18 and TRBJ2-5; D remains unclear. Germline V lookup: CDR1 KGHSH, CDR2 LQKENI. Trimming took 3 bases from V and 7 from J, leaving 12 bases between them. CDR3 size: 13 residues. Here the CDR3 reads CASSPSRIVTQYF. CDR3 nucleotide sequence: TGTGCCAGCTCACCGAGTCGTATAGTGACCCAGTACTTC.

To note about this clone: This same CDR3 is encoded by further DNA sequences in the sample. CDR3 in amino acids: CASSLVVTQETQYF. The CDR3 DNA reads TGTGCCAGCAGCTTAGTTGTGACACAAGAGACCCAGTACTTC. The chain recombines TRBV7-2 with TRBJ2-5; D is unclear. The CDR3 covers 14 residues. The germline V and J ends were trimmed by 1 base and 2 bases, with 8 bases remaining between them. Germline loops: CDR1 SGHTA, CDR2 FQGNSA.

In its sample, this clone was seen a few times. The chain recombines TRBV28 with TRBJ1-5; 7 nucleotides match TRBD1. V was pared by 7 bases and J by 2 bases, with 11 bases of the junction left unmatched. The CDR3 loop spans 16 amino acids. The germline CDR1 and CDR2 sequences are MDHEN and SYDVKM. The CDR3 spells CASTRRAQGGNQPQHF. The CDR3 nucleotides are TGTGCCAGCACACGAAGGGCCCAGGGGGGCAATCAGCCCCAGCATTTT.

This chain uses TRBV5-5 with TRBJ1-2, with a possible D match to TRBD1 (6 bases). Germline CDR1 reads SGHKS; CDR2 reads YYEKEE (reference sequence). V lost 5 bases, J lost 3 bases, and 17 bases lay in between. The CDR3 contains 15 residues. The CDR3 is CASSRGGAEYYGYTF. As DNA, the CDR3 is TGTGCCAGCAGTCGCGGGGGGGCGGAGTACTATGGCTACACCTTC.

CDR3 loop: CASSSPPKRETVNTEAFF. The CDR3 DNA reads TGTGCCAGCAGCAGCCCCCCGAAGAGGGAGACGGTCAACACTGAAGCTTTCTTT. V usage is TRBV7-7 and J usage is TRBJ1-1; the D is unclear. Trimming left V 5 bases short and J 2 bases short, with 24 bases between. Germline CDR1 is SSHAT and CDR2 is FNYEAQ (reference sequence). CDR3 length equals 18 residues.

Concerning this clone itself: A far more abundant clone sits one base away, making this likely a read error. The chain employs TRBV5-1 and TRBJ2-5; TRBD2 is a possible D gene (7 bases). The CDR3 length is 14 residues. CDR1 and CDR2 from the germline V gene are SGHRS and YFSETQ. The CDR3 here is CASSSLRGGETQYF. CDR3 in DNA: TGTGCCAGCAGCTCCCTTAGGGGGGGTGAGACTCAGTACTTC.

J is TRBJ2-3 and V is TRBV14; tentative D call: TRBD2 (5 bases). This CDR3 region has 12 residues. Germline CDR1 is SGHDN and CDR2 is FVKESK. Deletions cut 0 bases from V and 8 bases from J, with 6 bases between. CDR3 loop: CASSQDSVTQYF. The DNA for the CDR3 is TGTGCCAGCAGCCAAGATAGCGTTACGCAGTATTTT.

Concerning this clone itself: At the DNA level, this CDR3 is encoded by other sequences in the same sample as well. The rearrangement uses TRBV18 and TRBJ1-5; TRBD1 agrees at 8 bases. With V trimmed by 3 bases and J by 2 bases, 0 bases remained unmatched. Germline values: CDR1 KGHSH, CDR2 LQKENI. The CDR3 is made up of 14 amino acids. The CDR3 reads CASSPDRGNQPQHF. The CDR3 nucleotides are TGTGCCAGCTCACCGGACAGGGGCAATCAGCCCCAGCATTTT.

V and J are TRBV11-1 and TRBJ1-1; 7 nucleotides match TRBD1. The V segment lost 10 bases and the J segment 0 bases; nucleotides outside the gene matches: 5. In germline, CDR1 is SGHAT, CDR2 FQDESV (reference sequence). The CDR3 is made up of 13 amino acids. CDR3: CATSGQLNTEAFF. The CDR3 DNA is TGTGCCACCTCGGGACAGCTGAACACTGAAGCTTTCTTT.

Worth noting for this clone: A read error may be the cause here, since a much bigger clone is one base away. In the same sample, other DNA sequences code for this CDR3. This chain connects TRBV7-2 to TRBJ2-3, with D possibly being TRBD1 or TRBD2 (5 bases each). V lost 1 base to trimming and J lost 3 bases, with 5 bases between them. Germline values: CDR1 SGHTA, CDR2 FQGNSA. The CDR3 runs 13 residues. CDR3 coding DNA: TGTGCCAGCAGCTTAGGGGGGACAGATACGCAGTATTTT. Encoded protein: CASSLGGTDTQYF.

This CDR3 reads CASSYRGGGYTF. The CDR3 region has the DNA TGTGCCAGTAGTTACAGGGGAGGCGGCTACACCTTC. The rearrangement links TRBV19 to TRBJ1-2; 7 bases agree with TRBD1. Germline CDR1 LNHDA, CDR2 SQIVND (reference sequence). The ends lost 5 bases at V and 8 bases at J; junction bases unmatched: 5. The CDR3 loop spans 12 amino acids.